The 8 T cell receptor beta chains below come from one sample, sequenced in a study of T cell changes during pregnancy in multiple sclerosis. Sequencing was performed with immunoSEQ multiplex PCR; in TCRdb, only in-frame clones are kept and a portion is missing. Of some 50,000 clones listed, around 93% are singletons. The source material was CD8+ T cells from peripheral blood mononuclear cells, sampled in the second trimester of pregnancy. All receptors derive from a female donor with multiple sclerosis, enrolled in a pregnancy study.

This clone was detected only a few times. The rearrangement uses TRBV9 and TRBJ1-1, with a weak D call TRBD1 (5 bases). Between the trimmed V and J ends, which lost 7 bases and 3 bases, there was a span of 13 bases. Germline assignment: CDR1 SGDLS and CDR2 YYNGEE. There are 13 residues in the CDR3. The CDR3 bases are TGTGCCAGCGCGCTCGGGGGTGACACTGAAGCTTTCTTT. It specifies CASALGGDTEAFF.

This chain connects TRBV7-2 to TRBJ2-1; unclear D gene. The germline V gene encodes CDR1 SGHTA and CDR2 FQGNSA. V shed 7 bases and J shed 8 bases, with 9 bases lying between them. This CDR3 has 11 amino acids. CDR3 region: CASILSHEQFF. The CDR3 coding sequence is TGTGCCAGCATCCTAAGCCATGAGCAGTTCTTC. The variable domain in full, completed from reference TRBV7-2 and TRBJ2-1, reads GAGVSQSPSNKVTEKGKDVELRCDPISGHTALYWYRQSLGQGLEFLIYFQGNSAPDKSGLPSDRFSAERTGGSVSTLTIQRTQQEDSAVYLCASILSHEQFFGPGTRLTVL.

V is TRBV9 and J is TRBJ1-6; 9 bases fit TRBD1. CDR1 and CDR2 (germline): SGDLS, YYNGEE. There are 16 residues in the CDR3. V lost 3 bases to trimming and J lost 6 bases; unmatched junction nucleotides: 7. The CDR3 DNA reads TGTGCCAGCAGCGAGCCGGGACAGGGCCCTAATTCACCCCTCCACTTT. Translating it yields CASSEPGQGPNSPLHF.

Judged by abundance, this clone is medium-sized. The CDR3 sequence: CASSEGTGGYGYTF. CDR3 DNA: TGTGCCAGCAGTGAAGGGACAGGGGGCTATGGCTACACCTTC. V gene TRBV6-1 combines with J gene TRBJ1-2, with TRBD1 matching 10 bases. The CDR3 runs 14 residues. Per germline, CDR1 MNHNS and CDR2 SASEGT. The J segment lost 4 bases and the V segment lost 1 base, leaving 0 bases of the junction unmatched.

Turning to this clone: Other DNA sequences in this sample translate to the same CDR3. The gene calls are TRBV5-5 and TRBJ2-7; 7 bases are a match to TRBD1. V lost 3 bases and J lost 7; bases outside the gene matches: 4. Germline CDR1 SGHKS, CDR2 YYEKEE (reference sequence). This CDR3 has 12 residues. CDR3 amino acids: CASSYTGEEQYF. CDR3 DNA: TGTGCCAGCAGCTACACAGGGGAAGAGCAGTACTTC.

The chain couples TRBV19 to TRBJ2-7; TRBD1 matches at 9 bases. The trim removed 6 bases at V and 2 bases at J, leaving 5 bases unmatched. Germline V gives CDR1 LNHDA, CDR2 SQIVND (reference sequence). The CDR3 consists of 14 residues. CDR3 DNA sequence: TGTGCCAGTAGCCCGGGACAGGGTCCCTACGAGCAGTACTTC. Residues: CASSPGQGPYEQYF.

The chain carries TRBV4-2 and TRBJ1-1; 9 bases are a match to TRBD1. Per the germline V gene, CDR1 is LGHNA and CDR2 is YNFKEQ. After removal of 3 bases from V and 1 base from J, the junction contained 9 bases not matched to a gene. The CDR3 loop spans 17 amino acids. The CDR3, as DNA: TGTGCCAGCAGCCAGGCCGGGACAGGGCCGACGAACACTGAAGCTTTCTTT. This sequence encodes CASSQAGTGPTNTEAFF.

This chain connects TRBV19 to TRBJ2-3; D may be TRBD2 (6 bases). Germline CDR1 LNHDA, CDR2 SQIVND (reference sequence). Between the trimmed V and J ends, which lost 3 bases and 5 bases, there was a span of 18 bases. The CDR3 is 16 residues long. In DNA form, the CDR3 reads TGTGCCAGTAGTATGGGGCGGGGCGTCTGGGGAGATACGCAGTATTTT. Encoded protein: CASSMGRGVWGDTQYF.